Sequencing of this T cell receptor beta chain was carried out in a study of cytomegalovirus exposure and HLA in healthy donors. At the level of the study: About 80 million unique TCRs, all from HLA-typed donors, were included in an early release of the data. General study points: A later analysis reported that several of the most significant clusters appeared to be linked to common viral pathogens, among them Epstein-Barr virus. In a later analysis, TCR beta V- and J-gene trimming was associated with a missense DCLRE1C variant.

The PCR employed 60 Vbeta primers together with 13 Jbeta primers. Using immunoSEQ multiplex PCR, the repertoire was profiled, and TCRdb retains in-frame clones only, with some absent. In the table there are about 160,000 clones, around 75% of which are singletons. The donors gave bone marrow, and they were healthy. Germline V gene lookup returns CDR1 SGHRS and CDR2 YFSETQ. V was pared by 1 base and J by 2 bases, with 13 bases between. The CDR3 has 15 residues. On this clone itself: Its cognate antigen is unknown.

Input material: PBMCs. The rearrangement uses TRBV5-1 and TRBJ2-7; a possible D gene is TRBD2 (7 bases). This clonotype originated in a human donor in good health. The CDR3 coding sequence is TGCGCCAGCAGCTTGAAAGAGGGGGGGACCTACGAGCAGTACTTC. It is translated as CASSLKEGGTYEQYF.